These 23 T cell receptor beta chains came from one sample sequenced in a study of T cell responses to AZD1222 COVID-19 vaccine. Using immunoSEQ multiplex PCR, the repertoire was profiled, and TCRdb retains in-frame clones only, with some absent. The sample consists of over 110,000 clones, roughly 90% of them appearing once. The sequencing here drew on peripheral blood, taken on day 0 of AZD1222 vaccination. These receptors came from an adult in good health.

The CDR3: CAWSRGSHGQPQHF. CDR3 nucleotide sequence: TGTGCCTGGAGTAGGGGATCCCACGGGCAGCCCCAGCATTTT. V usage is TRBV30 and J usage is TRBJ1-5; possible D gene TRBD1, 5 bases. Germline assignment: CDR1 GTSNPN and CDR2 SVGIG (reference sequence). V was trimmed by 2 bases and J by 7 bases, leaving 15 bases between them. The CDR3 consists of 14 residues.

The rearrangement links TRBV5-6 to TRBJ1-6; D gene uncertain. Germline V gene sequence: CDR1 SGHDT, CDR2 YYEEEE. The CDR3 spans 15 residues. Trimming removed 0 bases from V and 9 bases from J, with 13 bases in between. CDR3 coding DNA: TGTGCCAGCAGCTTGGCCTATGGCTCGGGTTCACCCCTCCACTTT. Translation gives CASSLAYGSGSPLHF.

The chain is built from TRBV18 and TRBJ1-1; D call uncertain. Germline V gives CDR1 KGHSH, CDR2 LQKENI. The CDR3 consists of 13 residues. The V gene lost 5 bases and the J gene lost 5 bases, with 12 bases spanning the gap. CDR3 sequence (DNA): TGTGCCAGCTCAGAGGAGCAGGAGACTGAAGCTTTCTTT. It encodes CASSEEQETEAFF.

This sequence joins TRBV9 and TRBJ1-2; D remains ambiguous. CDR1 is SGDLS, CDR2 YYNGEE, per germline. The CDR3 sequence is 16 residues long. The V and J ends lost 0 bases and 1 base respectively, with 13 bases between them. The CDR3 region has the DNA TGTGCCAGCAGCGTAGGTCCACCGACACTTAACTATGGCTACACCTTC. It specifies CASSVGPPTLNYGYTF.

V gene TRBV27 combines with J gene TRBJ1-2; 11 bases align to TRBD1. The CDR3 loop spans 15 amino acids. V lost 6 bases to trimming and J lost 2 bases; unmatched junction nucleotides: 5. Per germline, CDR1 MNHEY and CDR2 SMNVEV (reference sequence). The CDR3 nucleotides read TGTGCCAGCAGCCCGGGACAGGGGGTGAACTATGGCTACACCTTC. It specifies CASSPGQGVNYGYTF.

The V and J genes are TRBV5-4 and TRBJ2-1; TRBD1 or TRBD2 may be the D gene (5 bases each). This CDR3 has 15 residues. With 1 base removed from V and 7 bases from J, the gap between germline ends came to 15 bases. Germline-derived CDR1 and CDR2 are SGHNT and YYREEE (reference sequence). DNA of the CDR3: TGTGCCAGCAGCTTGTTGAGCGGCAAGGGGAATGAGCAGTTCTTC. Protein sequence: CASSLLSGKGNEQFF.

This sequence joins TRBV5-1 and TRBJ2-3, with TRBD1 as a possible D gene (5 bases). The germline gives CDR1 SGHRS, CDR2 YFSETQ. The CDR3 totals 15 residues. V was pared by 4 bases and J by 4 bases, with 16 bases between. The CDR3 reads CASSPDRVRADTQYF. CDR3 bases: TGCGCCAGCAGCCCAGATCGGGTCAGGGCAGATACGCAGTATTTT.

The chain recombines TRBV5-6 with TRBJ2-7, with 15 bases identical to TRBD2. The CDR3 totals 18 residues. Trimming at V came to 4 bases and at J to 6 bases, leaving 14 bases not matched to a gene. Germline-derived CDR1 and CDR2 are SGHDT and YYEEEE. This CDR3 is CASSLRTSGRASIFEQYF. The DNA of the CDR3 is TGTGCCAGCAGCCTGCGGACTAGCGGGAGGGCCTCAATCTTCGAGCAGTACTTC.

This clone has only a few counts. The V call is TRBV28, the J call TRBJ1-3, with TRBD1 matching 7 bases. This CDR3 contains 14 residues. V dropped 7 bases and J dropped 0; count of bases not matched to a gene: 3. Germline V gene sequence: CDR1 MDHEN, CDR2 SYDVKM. This CDR3 reads CASKRQGSGNTIYF. The CDR3 nucleotides read TGTGCCAGCAAGAGACAGGGCTCTGGAAACACCATATATTTT.

V and J are TRBV28 and TRBJ2-1, with TRBD2 matching over 8 bases. Trimming took 5 bases from V and 0 from J; bases not matched to a gene: 6. This CDR3 spans 16 amino acids. Germline values: CDR1 MDHEN, CDR2 SYDVKM. CDR3 in amino acids: CASSLTSASSYNEQFF. The CDR3 DNA follows: TGTGCCAGCAGTCTGACTAGCGCTAGCTCCTACAATGAGCAGTTCTTC.

The rearrangement joins TRBV9 to TRBJ2-1; D gene uncertain. The CDR3 is 12 residues long. Trimming removed 4 bases from V and 12 bases from J, with 14 bases in between. Germline CDR1 is SGDLS and CDR2 is YYNGEE. The CDR3 bases are TGTGCCAGCAGCCCGGACGGAAGAGGGCAGTTCTTC. It encodes CASSPDGRGQFF. Based on the CDR3 plus reference TRBV9 and TRBJ2-1, the full variable domain is DSGVTQTPKHLITATGQRVTLRCSPRSGDLSVYWYQQSLDQGLQFLIQYYNGEERAKGNILERFSAQQFPDLHSELNLSSLELGDSALYFCASSPDGRGQFFGPGTRLTVL.

V gene TRBV18 combines with J gene TRBJ1-2; perhaps TRBD1 as D (6 bases). V dropped 4 bases and J dropped 2 bases, with 17 bases sitting between them. This CDR3 comprises 16 residues. The germline V gene has CDR1 KGHSH and CDR2 LQKENI. In DNA, the CDR3 is TGTGCCAGCTCACGAACGGGGACACGGACCAACTATGGCTACACCTTC. Its protein is CASSRTGTRTNYGYTF.

This clone showed up just once. This chain uses TRBV30 with TRBJ2-5; D perhaps matches TRBD1 (6 bases). Germline CDR1 and CDR2: GTSNPN and SVGIG (reference sequence). This CDR3 is 12 amino acids long. V lost 8 bases and J lost 7, with 17 bases in between. In nucleotides, the CDR3 is TGTGCCCAAAGGGACACCGCGGGGACCCAGTACTTC. Translated, it gives CAQRDTAGTQYF.

The V and J genes are TRBV23-1 and TRBJ2-7; 10 positions agree with TRBD2. TRBV23-1 is treated as an ORF (open reading frame) with a function not yet certain. Unmatched junction bases numbered 5, after V lost 3 bases and J lost 0 bases. The CDR3 is made up of 16 amino acids. The CDR3 is CASSHTGTSDSYEQYF. In DNA, the CDR3 is TGCGCCAGCAGTCATACCGGGACTAGCGACTCCTACGAGCAGTACTTC.

The rearrangement joins TRBV13 to TRBJ1-2; 7 bases fit TRBD1. This CDR3 contains 16 residues. Unmatched junction bases numbered 14, after V lost 5 bases and J lost 5 bases. Germline CDR1 and CDR2: PRHDT and FYEKMQ (reference sequence). CDR3 bases: TGTGCCAGCAGCACAACAGGGGAAATGGTTGAATATGGCTACACCTTC. This translates into CASSTTGEMVEYGYTF.

J is TRBJ1-2 and V is TRBV5-1; TRBD1 might be the D (6 bases). Germline CDR1 SGHRS, CDR2 YFSETQ. V was cut by 4 bases and J by 3 bases, with 22 bases left in between. CDR3 length: 17 amino acids. In DNA, the CDR3 is TGCGCCAGCAGCCCTCTCCTGGCGGCGGGGGCGTACTATGGCTACACCTTC. Its translation: CASSPLLAAGAYYGYTF.

This chain links TRBV3-1 (or the pseudogene TRBV3-2) with TRBJ1-2; 9 positions agree with TRBD1. The CDR3 spans 13 residues. Germline CDR1 is LGHDT and CDR2 is YNNKEL (reference sequence). V was clipped by 3 bases and J by 5 bases; unmatched bases: 1. The CDR3 DNA is TGTGCCAGCAGCCAGGGACAGGGATATGGCTACACCTTC. This translates into CASSQGQGYGYTF.

The rearrangement joins TRBV6-5 to TRBJ1-2; perhaps TRBD1 as D (6 bases). CDR1 is MNHEY and CDR2 is SVGAGI in the germline V gene. CDR3 length: 12 amino acids. V lost 6 bases and J lost 8, with 13 bases in between. In DNA, the CDR3 is TGTGCCAGCAGGCAAGACAGGTCGGGCTACACCTTC. This translates into CASRQDRSGYTF.

V usage is TRBV19 and J usage is TRBJ2-5; D tentatively reads TRBD1 or TRBD2 (5 bases each). V lost 5 bases and J lost 4, with 17 bases in between. The germline V gene encodes CDR1 LNHDA and CDR2 SQIVND (reference sequence). The CDR3 length is 15 residues. CDR3 region: CASSVGLVGPETQYF. In DNA form, the CDR3 reads TGTGCCAGTAGTGTGGGTCTAGTGGGACCAGAGACCCAGTACTTC.

This clone was seen once. The rearrangement links TRBV18 to TRBJ2-4; 12 positions agree with TRBD2. Looked up from germline, CDR1 is KGHSH and CDR2 is LQKENI. V shed 3 bases, J shed 0 bases, and the junction held 3 bases outside the gene matches. The CDR3 totals 17 residues. The CDR3 DNA follows: TGTGCCAGCTCACCCCTAGCGGGAGGGTTAGCCAAAAACATTCAGTACTTC. Protein sequence: CASSPLAGGLAKNIQYF.

This rearrangement joins TRBV28 to TRBJ1-4; D is undetermined. V was cut by 5 bases and J by 6 bases, with 16 bases left in between. This CDR3 contains 15 residues. CDR1 and CDR2 from the germline V gene are MDHEN and SYDVKM. Here the CDR3 reads CASSPDSLGDEKLFF. In DNA form, the CDR3 reads TGTGCCAGCAGTCCGGACTCACTTGGGGATGAAAAACTGTTTTTT.

This clone appeared a single time. The chain is built from TRBV9 and TRBJ1-2; D is undetermined. V was clipped by 1 base and J by 8 bases, with 21 bases between them. In germline, CDR1 is SGDLS, CDR2 YYNGEE. CDR3 length equals 16 residues. The DNA of the CDR3 is TGTGCCAGCAGCGTATCCGTTATTCGAACTGCCCACGGCTACACCTTC. It yields the protein CASSVSVIRTAHGYTF.

The V gene is TRBV5-6, the J gene TRBJ1-2; the D gene is possibly TRBD1 (5 bases). Germline V lookup: CDR1 SGHDT, CDR2 YYEEEE. This CDR3 has 12 residues. V gave up 0 bases and J gave up 8 bases, with 8 bases separating them. CDR3 in DNA: TGTGCCAGCAGCTTGGGTGGGGCCGGCTACACCTTC. Translating gives CASSLGGAGYTF. Based on the CDR3 plus reference TRBV5-6 and TRBJ1-2, the full variable domain is DAGVTQSPTHLIKTRGQQVTLRCSPKSGHDTVSWYQQALGQGPQFIFQYYEEEERQRGNFPDRFSGHQFPNYSSELNVNALLLGDSALYLCASSLGGAGYTFGSGTRLTVV.